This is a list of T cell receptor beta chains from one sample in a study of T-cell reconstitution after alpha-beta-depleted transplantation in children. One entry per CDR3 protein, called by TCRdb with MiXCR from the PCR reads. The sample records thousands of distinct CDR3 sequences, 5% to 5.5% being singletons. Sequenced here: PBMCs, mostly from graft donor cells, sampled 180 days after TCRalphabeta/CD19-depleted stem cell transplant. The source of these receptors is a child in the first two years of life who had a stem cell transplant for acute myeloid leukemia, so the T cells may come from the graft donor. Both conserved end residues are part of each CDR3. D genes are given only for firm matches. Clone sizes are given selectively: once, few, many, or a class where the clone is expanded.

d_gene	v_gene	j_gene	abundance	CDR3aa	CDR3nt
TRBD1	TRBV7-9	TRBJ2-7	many	CASSDGQGPYEQYF	TGTGCCAGCAGCGACGGACAGGGCCCTTACGAGCAGTACTTC
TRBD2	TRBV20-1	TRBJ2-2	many	CSARGLAGIGELFF	TGCAGTGCTAGGGGACTAGCGGGAATCGGGGAGCTGTTTTTT
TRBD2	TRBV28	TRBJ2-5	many	CASSVAGEEETQYF	TGTGCCAGCAGTGTAGCGGGAGAGGAGGAGACCCAGTACTTC
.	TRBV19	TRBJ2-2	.	CASSGPPATGELFF	TGTGCCAGTAGTGGACCCCCTGCCACCGGGGAGCTGTTTTTT
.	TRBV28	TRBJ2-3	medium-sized	CASSGVRDTQYF	TGTGCCAGCTCGGGAGTGCGAGATACGCAGTATTTT
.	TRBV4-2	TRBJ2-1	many	CASTVTTGSEQFF	TGTGCCAGCACCGTCACCACAGGGAGTGAGCAGTTCTTC
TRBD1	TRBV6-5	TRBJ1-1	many	CASSYSIDRGPPEAFF	TGTGCCAGCAGTTACAGTATCGACAGGGGGCCCCCTGAAGCTTTCTTT
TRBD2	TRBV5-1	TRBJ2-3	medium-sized	CASSGLAGEDTQYF	TGCGCCAGCAGCGGTCTAGCGGGAGAGGATACGCAGTATTTT
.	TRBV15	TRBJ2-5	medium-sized	CATSFGEETQYF	TGTGCCACCAGCTTTGGTGAAGAGACCCAGTACTTC
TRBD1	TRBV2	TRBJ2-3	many	CAGKGDRSTDTQYF	TGTGCCGGTAAGGGGGACAGGTCCACAGATACGCAGTATTTT
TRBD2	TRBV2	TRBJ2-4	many	CASSELGGQYF	TGTGCCAGCAGTGAACTCGGGGGGCAGTACTTC
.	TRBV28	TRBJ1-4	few	CASSLLGEEKLFF	TGTGCCAGCAGTTTGTTGGGGGAAGAAAAACTGTTTTTT
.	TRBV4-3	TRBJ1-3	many	CASSQVWDDGNTIYF	TGCGCCAGCAGCCAAGTTTGGGACGATGGAAACACCATATATTTT
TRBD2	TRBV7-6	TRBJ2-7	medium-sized	CASSLAGGPYEQYF	TGTGCCAGCAGCTTAGCGGGAGGGCCTTACGAGCAGTACTTC
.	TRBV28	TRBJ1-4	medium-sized	CASQTGNEKLFF	TGTGCCAGCCAGACCGGTAATGAAAAACTGTTTTTT
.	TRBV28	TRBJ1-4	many	CASSLISGRENEKLFF	TGTGCCAGCAGTTTAATCTCGGGCAGGGAGAATGAAAAACTGTTTTTT
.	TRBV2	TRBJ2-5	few	CASSEAIYVTQYF	TGTGCCAGCAGTGAAGCGATATATGTGACCCAGTACTTC
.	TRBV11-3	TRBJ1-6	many	CASTTSSSYNSPLHF	TGTGCCAGCACCACGTCGAGCTCCTATAATTCACCCCTCCACTTT
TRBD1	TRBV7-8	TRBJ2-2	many	CASSLKGTGGITGELFF	TGTGCCAGCAGCTTAAAAGGGACAGGGGGCATCACCGGGGAGCTGTTTTTT
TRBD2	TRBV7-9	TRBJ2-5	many	CASSDRRLAVQETQYF	TGTGCCAGCAGCGACCGGAGACTAGCGGTCCAAGAGACCCAGTACTTC